This T cell receptor (beta chain) is from a study of spatial heterogeneity in lung cancer. Study details: Across the raw uncorrected reads, a unique TCR and UMI combination was observed, on average, more than ten times. Broader study findings: The study estimated around 6.3% alpha and about 13% beta chain coverage of tumor T cells. Counts of expanded intratumoral alpha and beta TCRs tracked tumor mutation counts.

CDR1 SEHNR and CDR2 FQNEAQ come from the germline V gene (reference sequence). The CDR3 is 15 residues long. V was pared by 3 bases and J by 0 bases, with 8 bases between. Specified time point: sample taken at primary tumor resection. The study sequenced unsorted whole RNA from tumor, nontumor lung or frozen PBMC. Individual TCR cDNA molecules each bore their own unique molecular identifier. MiXCR, applied by TCRdb to the 5' RACE reads, yields one record per CDR3 protein. The table includes about 6,500 distinct CDR3 sequences, 13% detected once. By its share, this clonotype is medium-sized (0.01 to 0.1%). Its antigen is not known.

This sequence was found in a male donor with early-stage non-small cell lung cancer. Sequences were derived from lung tumor tissue, sampled at surgery. The chain employs TRBV7-9 and TRBJ1-4; no reliable D call. DNA of the CDR3: TGTGCCAGCAGCTTCCCCTCTACAACTAATGAAAAACTGTTTTTT. This translates into CASSFPSTTNEKLFF.